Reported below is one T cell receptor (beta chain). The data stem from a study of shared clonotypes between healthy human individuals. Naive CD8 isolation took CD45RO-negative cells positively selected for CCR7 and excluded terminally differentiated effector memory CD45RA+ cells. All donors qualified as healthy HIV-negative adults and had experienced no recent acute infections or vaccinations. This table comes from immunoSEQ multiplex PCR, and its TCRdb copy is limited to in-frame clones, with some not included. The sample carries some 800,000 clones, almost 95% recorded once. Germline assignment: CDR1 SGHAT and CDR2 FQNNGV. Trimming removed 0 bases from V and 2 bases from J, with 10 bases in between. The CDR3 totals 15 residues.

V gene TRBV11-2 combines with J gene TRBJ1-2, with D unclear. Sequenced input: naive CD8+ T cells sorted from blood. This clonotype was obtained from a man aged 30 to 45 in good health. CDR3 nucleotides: TGTGCCAGCAGCTTAGATAAGGCCGTCAACTATGGCTACACCTTC. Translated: CASSLDKAVNYGYTF.